The rows below give T cell receptor beta chains drawn from one sample of a study of HIV-infected patients and healthy controls. TCRdb fed the 5' RACE reads into MiXCR, producing one record per CDR3 protein. The sample lists around 4,800 distinct CDR3 sequences; roughly 8% were seen once. The sequenced sample was blood, obtained before antiretroviral therapy. The origin of the receptors is an adult with HIV infection. Each CDR3 is given with its conserved first and last residue. A D gene is named only where the DNA matches it firmly. Clone size is shown for a subset of rows, as once, few, many or a class of expanded clone.

v_call: TRBV20-1
j_call: TRBJ1-2
clone_size: many
d_call: .
cdr3_aa: CSARVAAGGYTF
cdr3_nt: TGCAGTGCTAGAGTAGCGGCAGGCGGCTACACCTTC

v_call: TRBV20-1
j_call: TRBJ1-5
clone_size: many
d_call: TRBD1
cdr3_aa: CSAGQAINQPQHF
cdr3_nt: TGCAGTGCTGGACAGGCGATCAATCAGCCCCAGCATTTT

v_call: TRBV28
j_call: TRBJ2-6
clone_size: medium-sized
d_call: .
cdr3_aa: CASSLWTDSGANVLTF
cdr3_nt: TGTGCCAGCAGTTTATGGACAGACTCTGGGGCCAACGTCCTGACTTTC

v_call: TRBV12-3/TRBV12-4
j_call: TRBJ1-3
clone_size: many
d_call: .
cdr3_aa: CASSTRQKLNTIYF
cdr3_nt: TGTGCCAGCAGTACACGCCAGAAGTTAAACACCATATATTTT

v_call: TRBV6-5
j_call: TRBJ2-7
clone_size: medium-sized
d_call: .
cdr3_aa: CASSRGEDYEQYF
cdr3_nt: TGTGCCAGCAGCCGAGGTGAGGACTACGAGCAGTACTTC

v_call: TRBV7-2
j_call: TRBJ2-7
clone_size: few
d_call: .
cdr3_aa: CASAGQAYEQYF
cdr3_nt: TGTGCCAGCGCCGGCCAAGCCTACGAGCAGTACTTC

v_call: TRBV20-1
j_call: TRBJ2-3
clone_size: .
d_call: .
cdr3_aa: CSASFFTDTQYF
cdr3_nt: TGCAGTGCTAGCTTTTTCACAGATACGCAGTATTTT

v_call: TRBV12-3/TRBV12-4
j_call: TRBJ2-1
clone_size: medium-sized
d_call: TRBD2
cdr3_aa: CASRSLSGGPSSGSSYNEQFF
cdr3_nt: TGTGCCAGCAGGTCCCTTTCGGGGGGCCCGTCTAGCGGGAGCTCCTACAATGAGCAGTTCTTC

v_call: TRBV11-2
j_call: TRBJ2-5
clone_size: .
d_call: .
cdr3_aa: CASSKTPLDSQAQYF
cdr3_nt: TGTGCCAGCAGCAAAACCCCCTTGGACAGTCAGGCCCAGTACTTC

v_call: TRBV7-9
j_call: TRBJ2-1
clone_size: medium-sized
d_call: TRBD1
cdr3_aa: CASSEKISRGSSYEQFF
cdr3_nt: TGTGCCAGCAGCGAGAAAATCTCCAGGGGGAGTTCCTATGAGCAGTTCTTC

v_call: TRBV20-1
j_call: TRBJ1-5
clone_size: .
d_call: TRBD1
cdr3_aa: CSASRTGGNQPQHF
cdr3_nt: TGCAGTGCTAGCCGGACAGGGGGGAATCAGCCCCAGCATTTT

v_call: TRBV11-1
j_call: TRBJ2-1
clone_size: .
d_call: TRBD2
cdr3_aa: CASSRTSGSYNEQFF
cdr3_nt: TGTGCCAGCAGCCGGACTAGCGGCTCCTACAATGAGCAGTTCTTC

v_call: TRBV6-5
j_call: TRBJ1-2
clone_size: .
d_call: .
cdr3_aa: CASSYYGGDGYTF
cdr3_nt: TGTGCCAGCAGTTACTATGGGGGAGATGGCTACACCTTC

v_call: TRBV30
j_call: TRBJ2-3
clone_size: medium-sized
d_call: TRBD2
cdr3_aa: CAWRWQGLAGGYGDTQYF
cdr3_nt: TGTGCCTGGAGATGGCAAGGACTAGCGGGGGGGTATGGAGATACGCAGTATTTT

v_call: TRBV24-1
j_call: TRBJ2-3
clone_size: many
d_call: TRBD1
cdr3_aa: CATSDLPGTGTSTDTQYF
cdr3_nt: TGTGCCACCAGTGATTTGCCCGGGACAGGAACTAGCACAGATACGCAGTATTTT

v_call: TRBV6-1
j_call: TRBJ1-1
clone_size: medium-sized
d_call: TRBD1
cdr3_aa: CASSEPSGGAGTEAFF
cdr3_nt: TGTGCCAGCAGTGAACCCTCAGGGGGGGCGGGGACTGAAGCTTTCTTT

v_call: TRBV29-1
j_call: TRBJ1-4
clone_size: medium-sized
d_call: .
cdr3_aa: CSVNLVQGFDEKLFF
cdr3_nt: TGCAGCGTCAACCTTGTACAGGGCTTTGACGAAAAACTGTTTTTT

v_call: TRBV24-1
j_call: TRBJ1-5
clone_size: medium-sized
d_call: TRBD1
cdr3_aa: CATSDSWGQGSNQPQHF
cdr3_nt: TGTGCCACCAGTGATAGCTGGGGACAGGGAAGCAATCAGCCCCAGCATTTT

v_call: TRBV29-1
j_call: TRBJ1-1
clone_size: medium-sized
d_call: .
cdr3_aa: CSVNRNTEAFF
cdr3_nt: TGCAGCGTTAATCGGAACACTGAAGCTTTCTTT

v_call: TRBV28
j_call: TRBJ1-2
clone_size: few
d_call: TRBD1
cdr3_aa: CASSFDRGGYTF
cdr3_nt: TGTGCCAGCAGTTTCGACAGGGGAGGCTACACCTTC

v_call: TRBV19
j_call: TRBJ1-5
clone_size: many
d_call: .
cdr3_aa: CASSGLLQPQHF
cdr3_nt: TGTGCCAGTAGCGGCCTTCTCCAGCCCCAGCATTTT

v_call: TRBV5-1
j_call: TRBJ2-3
clone_size: many
d_call: .
cdr3_aa: CASSFGDPYRTDTQYF
cdr3_nt: TGCGCCAGCAGCTTCGGGGACCCCTATCGCACAGATACGCAGTATTTT

v_call: TRBV18
j_call: TRBJ1-1
clone_size: .
d_call: .
cdr3_aa: CASSPRTTMNTEAFF
cdr3_nt: TGTGCCAGCTCACCTAGGACAACCATGAACACTGAAGCTTTCTTT

v_call: TRBV12-3/TRBV12-4
j_call: TRBJ1-1
clone_size: many
d_call: .
cdr3_aa: CASSSNWSPNTEAFF
cdr3_nt: TGTGCCAGCAGTTCTAATTGGTCCCCGAACACTGAAGCTTTCTTT

v_call: TRBV6-2/TRBV6-3
j_call: TRBJ2-7
clone_size: few
d_call: TRBD2
cdr3_aa: CASSPGPTSGPSYEQYF
cdr3_nt: TGTGCCAGCAGCCCTGGCCCAACTAGCGGACCCTCCTACGAGCAGTACTTC

v_call: TRBV7-9
j_call: TRBJ1-1
clone_size: many
d_call: .
cdr3_aa: CASSPRESLKAFF
cdr3_nt: TGTGCCAGCAGCCCCAGGGAATCACTGAAAGCTTTCTTT

v_call: TRBV7-2
j_call: TRBJ2-5
clone_size: .
d_call: TRBD2
cdr3_aa: CASSLYGGNQETQYF
cdr3_nt: TGTGCCAGCAGCTTATACGGGGGGAATCAAGAGACCCAGTACTTC

v_call: TRBV5-4
j_call: TRBJ1-3
clone_size: many
d_call: .
cdr3_aa: CASSFFDGNTIYF
cdr3_nt: TGTGCCAGCAGCTTTTTTGACGGAAACACCATATATTTT

v_call: TRBV25-1
j_call: TRBJ1-6
clone_size: few
d_call: .
cdr3_aa: CASSLGWSPLHF
cdr3_nt: TGTGCCAGCAGTTTGGGGTGGTCACCCCTCCACTTT

v_call: TRBV27
j_call: TRBJ2-3
clone_size: medium-sized
d_call: .
cdr3_aa: CASSLGGGSTDTQYF
cdr3_nt: TGTGCCAGCAGTTTAGGAGGGGGCAGCACAGATACGCAGTATTTT

v_call: TRBV7-6
j_call: TRBJ1-6
clone_size: .
d_call: .
cdr3_aa: CASSLAVQTDNSPLHF
cdr3_nt: TGTGCCAGCAGCTTAGCGGTCCAGACGGATAATTCACCCCTCCACTTT

v_call: TRBV11-2
j_call: TRBJ2-7
clone_size: medium-sized
d_call: .
cdr3_aa: CASSLVSRRAGEQYF
cdr3_nt: TGTGCCAGCAGCTTAGTAAGCAGGCGGGCTGGCGAGCAGTACTTC

v_call: TRBV30
j_call: TRBJ2-1
clone_size: .
d_call: .
cdr3_aa: CAWTGTRGANEQFF
cdr3_nt: TGTGCCTGGACCGGGACCCGGGGAGCGAATGAGCAGTTCTTC

v_call: TRBV3-1
j_call: TRBJ2-5
clone_size: .
d_call: .
cdr3_aa: CASSHPPVGGSQETQYF
cdr3_nt: TGTGCCAGCAGCCATCCCCCTGTCGGGGGCTCCCAAGAGACCCAGTACTTC

v_call: TRBV9
j_call: TRBJ1-2
clone_size: many
d_call: .
cdr3_aa: CASSVGTEEGYTF
cdr3_nt: TGTGCCAGCAGCGTAGGAACAGAAGAGGGCTACACCTTC

v_call: TRBV7-6
j_call: TRBJ2-3
clone_size: .
d_call: .
cdr3_aa: CASSLTGFSDTQYF
cdr3_nt: TGTGCCAGCAGCTTAACAGGGTTCTCAGATACGCAGTATTTT